This TCR beta chain is drawn from a study of monozygotic twins with inflammatory bowel disease (dated by TCRdb to about 2019). For the wider study: The complete study included about 30 monozygotic twin pairs: 19 IBD-discordant Danish pairs and nine German pairs, of which four were IBD-concordant and five were IBD-discordant. Within discordant pairs, disease-associated traits were sought mainly by comparing IBD patients with their genetically identical healthy co-twins. Each individual had, on average, about 151 000 unique TCRalpha sequences and 181 000 unique TCRbeta sequences available for analysis. Broader findings and caveats from the paper: Repertoire similarity did not differ between concordant and discordant twins, which could be due to limited statistical power. The results gave no support for a single strong signal or clonotype linked to IBD. Distinction between different T cell subtypes could not be achieved in the analysis. TCRbeta repertoire diversity, by inverse Simpson index, was decreased in IBD patients compared with their healthy co-twins. Fewer clonotypes were shared with other individuals by IBD patients than by healthy twins, most markedly in patients showing signs of disease activity. Because patients received different immunosuppressive treatments, the repertoires may have picked up extra background noise and variability between individuals.

Concerning this clonotype itself: The antigen this receptor binds is unknown.

From each donor, a roughly 2.3 ml peripheral blood sample was collected into PAXgene tubes and stored at -80 degrees C. Without any T cell sorting, total RNA was extracted from whole blood using the PAXgene blood miRNA kit on an automated QIAcube. Peripheral blood from monozygotic twin pairs, either concordant or discordant for inflammatory bowel disease, underwent deep TCRalpha and TCRbeta repertoire profiling that used unique molecular barcoding. Smoking habits were recorded for all twin pairs, with individuals classified as current, former or never smokers. The CDR1 and CDR2 encoded by the germline V gene are MNHEY and SVGAGI. The CDR3 starts with the cysteine, ends with the phenylalanine, and has 16 residues. No DNA sequence was recorded. Preparation of the library involved 5' RACE. Each TCR library was prepared from roughly 3.5 ug of total RNA. For each sample, cDNA was synthesized in eight separate reactions using SMARTScribe reverse transcriptase. During cDNA synthesis, template switching introduced unique molecular identifiers that contained a 6-nucleotide sample barcode. Two nested PCRs of approximately 16 and 10 cycles amplified the TCRalpha and TCRbeta cDNA, and bead purification followed each PCR. Before amplification, the cDNA was both treated with uracil DNA-glycosylase and purified with the QIAquick PCR purification kit. In the second PCR, Illumina TruSeq-compatible adapters and sample-specific barcodes were added. Library quality and concentration were checked on TapeStation and Qubit, and libraries were pooled at 4.5 to 5.5 ng each. Sequencing of the pooled libraries was done on an Illumina HiSeq2500 single-index Rapid Run using custom sequencing primers and 2 x 100 bp reads. The published analysis was carried out like this. MiGEC version 1.2.6 was used for UMI-based consensus assembly, which corrected PCR and sequencing errors. V(D)J alignment, clonotype assembly and CDR3 extraction were performed with MiXCR version 2.1.1. To normalise gene usage, clonotype sharing and MAIT/NKT TCR abundance, the top 1000, 10 000 and 20 000 clonotypes in each sample were analysed. After downsampling to 27 000 UMIs, diversity was calculated as the inverse Simpson index using the vegan R package. Paired Mann-Whitney U tests on discordant twin pairs were used, with Benjamini-Hochberg multiple-testing correction. Through TCRdb reprocessing, the reads give one entry per CDR3 protein sequence; DNA is omitted. TCRdb, not the authors, supplied the V and J calls. This sample's records show about 380,000 distinct CDR3 sequences. The biggest ten clones account for 2.5% to 3% of the sample.

The sample consisted of blood. This receptor was taken from a human donor with ulcerative colitis or Crohn's disease, or a healthy co-twin of an affected twin (not recorded which). The chain is assembled from TRBV6-5 and TRBJ1-4. The CDR3 has the sequence CASSDPRGGTNEKLFF.